Here is one TCR beta chain with its context. Antigen: not known. The protocol was immunoSEQ multiplex PCR, while the TCRdb copy is restricted to in-frame clones and leaves out a portion. The repertoire has some 60,000 clones, almost 95% of them found once; the top ten carry about 19%. These data belong to a study of OX40 agonist ivuxolimab in advanced cancers. About the study: Intravenous ivuxolimab was administered to patients every 2 weeks at 0.01 to 10 mg/kg. Melanoma, hepatocellular carcinoma, head and neck or renal cell cancer occurred in dose-escalation patients. Study-level results: Expanded clones belonging to CD8+ T cells outnumbered, on average, those of CD4+. Some patients without response likewise showed low normalized clonal expansion.

This CDR3 has 15 residues. Trimming took off 3 bases at V and 2 bases at J, with 8 bases between the two ends. The germline V gene has CDR1 MNHEY and CDR2 SVGAGI. This specimen consisted of CD4+ or CD8+ T cells sorted from blood, obtained in a trial of the OX40 agonist ivuxolimab. The V gene is TRBV6-5, the J gene TRBJ2-6, with D possibly matching TRBD2 (6 bases). The sequence came from an adult with an advanced solid tumor such as melanoma, head and neck, liver or kidney cancer. CDR3 nucleotides: TGTGCCAGCAGTTATCCGGGGGCTGGGGCCAACGTCCTGACTTTC. Translating it yields CASSYPGAGANVLTF.